This T cell receptor beta chain was identified during a study of T cell responses to AZD1222 COVID-19 vaccine. Study-level findings and limits: Reports say nearly half of spike-specific TCRs go after unmutated variant regions.

Trimming pared 7 bases from V and 0 bases from J, leaving 10 bases between. Germline V lookup: CDR1 SQVTM, CDR2 ANQGSEA. This CDR3 comprises 12 residues. Only in-frame clones appear in the TCRdb table, and some are missing; sequencing was by immunoSEQ multiplex PCR. The table includes approximately 110,000 clones, around 85% detected once. Note on this clone: What it binds is not known.

Source: peripheral blood, taken on day 0 of AZD1222 vaccination. This clonotype originated in an adult in good health. The J gene is TRBJ2-7, the V gene TRBV29-1; TRBD2 is a possible D gene (6 bases). The CDR3 loop reads CSGGGSSYEQYF. Written as DNA, the CDR3 is TGCAGCGGTGGGGGGAGCTCCTACGAGCAGTACTTC.